The 9 T cell receptor beta chains below come from one sample, sequenced in a study of blood T cells in healthy people across ages. Primers used in a second PCR of about 6 to 11 cycles were a sample-barcoded 5' primer and a J-beta primer mix. MiXCR was run by TCRdb on the 5' RACE reads, yielding one entry per CDR3 protein. Among about 1,500,000 distinct CDR3 sequences, 25% to 30% were seen once, and the ten largest hold more than 6%. Material for sequencing was blood. These receptors came from a woman between 25 and 40 years old in good health.

The chain joins TRBV20-1 to TRBJ2-5; possible D gene TRBD1, 6 bases. Trimming cost V 4 bases and J 13 bases, with 25 bases left between them. The germline CDR1 and CDR2 sequences are DFQATT and SNEGSKA (reference sequence). The CDR3 contains 14 residues. The DNA for the CDR3 is TGCAGTGCTAAGAAAAACAGGGTATCCCACGAGCGGTACTTC. This gives the protein CSAKKNRVSHERYF.

The rearrangement joins TRBV5-1 to TRBJ1-5; the D gene is possibly TRBD1 (5 bases). The CDR3 runs to 18 residues. Trimming cost V 0 bases and J 5 bases, with 21 bases left between them. CDR1 and CDR2 from the germline V gene are SGHRS and YFSETQ. CDR3 sequence reads: CASSLEAGQQSEDQPQHF. The CDR3 nucleotides are TGCGCCAGCAGCTTGGAGGCTGGACAACAATCTGAGGATCAGCCCCAGCATTTT.

The rearrangement joins TRBV6-5 to TRBJ1-1; no definite D call. V lost 8 bases to trimming and J lost 3 bases, with 13 bases between them. Looked up from germline, CDR1 is MNHEY and CDR2 is SVGAGI. This CDR3 spans 13 amino acids. The chain's CDR3 is CASRPPQDTEAFF. CDR3 in DNA: TGTGCCAGCCGGCCCCCCCAGGACACTGAAGCTTTCTTT.

The chain employs TRBV28 and TRBJ2-7; D call uncertain. Between the trimmed V and J ends, which lost 6 bases and 3 bases, there was a span of 6 bases. Germline-derived CDR1 and CDR2 are MDHEN and SYDVKM. The CDR3 spans 11 residues. CDR3 sequence: CASRNHYEQYF. The CDR3 DNA reads as TGTGCCAGCAGAAATCACTACGAGCAGTACTTC.

The rearrangement joins TRBV20-1 to TRBJ2-6, with D perhaps matching TRBD1 or TRBD2 (6 bases each). Germline V gene lookup returns CDR1 DFQATT and CDR2 SNEGSKA (reference sequence). Trimming shortened V by 5 bases and J by 0 bases, and 20 bases separated the two germline ends. The CDR3 is made up of 18 amino acids. The CDR3 nucleotides are TGCAGTGCTGGGGCCCAGTGGGGGGCCCTCTCTGGGGCCAACGTCCTGACTTTC. Its protein is CSAGAQWGALSGANVLTF.

Many counts were recorded for this clonotype. The rearrangement uses TRBV6-6 and TRBJ2-5, with D possibly TRBD1 on 5 matching bases. The CDR3 runs to 14 residues. V dropped 6 bases and J dropped 0 bases, with 11 bases sitting between them. The germline CDR1 and CDR2 sequences are MNHNY and SVGAGI (reference sequence). CDR3 sequence: CASRQGWDQETQYF. CDR3 nucleotide sequence: TGTGCCAGCAGGCAGGGATGGGACCAAGAGACCCAGTACTTC.

The V and J genes are TRBV7-2 and TRBJ2-1, with 8 bases lining up with TRBD2. J lost 4 bases, V lost 4 bases, and 6 bases had no gene match. CDR3 length equals 15 residues. The germline CDR1 and CDR2 sequences are SGHTA and FQGNSA. The CDR3 nucleotides are TGTGCCAGCAGCTATCCAGCGGGAGTGTACAATGAGCAGTTCTTC. This encodes CASSYPAGVYNEQFF.

In this sample, this clonotype turned up many times. The chain links TRBV12-3 or TRBV12-4 to TRBJ2-3; D possibly uses TRBD1 or TRBD2 (5 bases each). The CDR3 sequence is 15 residues long. Trimming shortened V by 5 bases and J by 3 bases, and 15 bases separated the two germline ends. CDR3 region: CASSGGPGPTDTQYF. The CDR3 region has the DNA TGTGCCAGCAGTGGGGGACCCGGACCTACAGATACGCAGTATTTT.

The chain couples TRBV27 to TRBJ1-4; tentative D call: TRBD1 (6 bases). Looked up from germline, CDR1 is MNHEY and CDR2 is SMNVEV (reference sequence). There are 16 residues in the CDR3. The germline V and J ends were trimmed by 3 bases and 2 bases, with 13 bases remaining between them. The chain's CDR3 is CASSLSGGRTNEKLFF. Here the CDR3 DNA reads TGTGCCAGCAGTTTGTCGGGGGGCAGGACTAATGAAAAACTGTTTTTT. The whole variable domain, remainder taken from reference TRBV27 and TRBJ1-4, is EAQVTQNPRYLITVTGKKLTVTCSQNMNHEYMSWYRQDPGLGLRQIYYSMNVEVTDKGDVPEGYKVSRKEKRNFPLILESPSPNQTSLYFCASSLSGGRTNEKLFFGSGTQLSVL.